This is a list of T cell receptor beta chains from one sample in a study of T-cell reconstitution after alpha-beta-depleted transplantation in children. In TCRdb, the PCR reads were re-called with MiXCR into one record per CDR3 protein. The repertoire holds thousands of distinct CDR3 sequences, 16% seen once, with around 12% in the top ten. Sample: PBMCs, mostly from graft donor cells, taken 60 days after TCRalphabeta/CD19-depleted stem cell transplant. The receptors here all came from a male patient aged 10-17 years who had a stem cell transplant for acute myeloid leukemia, so the T cells may come from the graft donor. The CDR3 runs from the conserved cysteine through the conserved F or W. A D gene is named only where the DNA matches it firmly. Size is omitted from some rows. Given values are once, few, many or a class for expanded clones.

J gene,clone size,V gene,D gene,CDR3 length,CDR3 DNA,CDR3 protein
TRBJ2-7,medium-sized,TRBV7-2,-,12,TGTGCCAGCAGCCCGACCGTGGGGGAGCAGTACTTC,CASSPTVGEQYF
TRBJ1-4,medium-sized,TRBV29-1,-,14,TGCAGCCCCTGTGGGTTCGCAACTAATGAAAAACTGTTTTTT,CSPCGFATNEKLFF
TRBJ2-7,large,TRBV7-9,TRBD1,12,TGTGCCAGCAGCCGGACAGGTTACGAGCAGTACTTC,CASSRTGYEQYF
TRBJ2-5,medium-sized,TRBV24-1,TRBD1,15,TGTGCCACCGGTCCGGGACAGGGGGCCTTGGAGACCCAGTACTTC,CATGPGQGALETQYF
TRBJ2-2,-,TRBV5-6,-,16,TGTGCCAGCAGCCTACGCAGAGGGGGGGGTGTCGGGGAGCTGTTTTTT,CASSLRRGGGVGELFF
TRBJ2-7,few,TRBV5-1,-,14,TGCGCCAGCAGCTTGGTTGCGGGTCCCTACGAGCAGTACTTC,CASSLVAGPYEQYF
TRBJ2-1,-,TRBV5-8,TRBD2,16,TGTGCCAGCAGCTTGAGCGGGAGAGGGTCCTACAATGAGCAGTTCTTC,CASSLSGRGSYNEQFF
TRBJ2-3,medium-sized,TRBV20-1,TRBD2,15,TGCAGTGCGGCACTAGCGGGAGGGGACACAGATACGCAGTATTTT,CSAALAGGDTDTQYF
TRBJ2-3,medium-sized,TRBV4-3,-,16,TGCGCCAGCAGCCAAGATCGAGGCGGTGACACAGATACGCAGTATTTT,CASSQDRGGDTDTQYF
TRBJ1-4,few,TRBV5-1,-,15,TGCGCCAGCACCTTTCTAGGAGGAAGGGACGAAAAACTGTTTTTT,CASTFLGGRDEKLFF
TRBJ2-7,few,TRBV20-1,-,13,TGCAGTGCTAGAGATGCTAGGATCTACGAGCAGTACTTC,CSARDARIYEQYF
TRBJ2-7,medium-sized,TRBV5-6,-,12,TGTGCCAGCAGCTTGGTCCGTTACGAGCAGTACTTC,CASSLVRYEQYF
TRBJ2-5,-,TRBV9,TRBD1,15,TGTGCCAGCAGCGGGGGGACAGTCACACAAGAGACCCAGTACTTC,CASSGGTVTQETQYF
TRBJ1-6,few,TRBV7-6,-,14,TGTGCCAGCAGCCTACACCGGATTAATTCACCCCTCCACTTT,CASSLHRINSPLHF
TRBJ2-7,-,TRBV25-1,TRBD1,12,TGTGCCAGCAGTTATACAGGGGGCGAGCAGTACTTC,CASSYTGGEQYF
TRBJ1-1,medium-sized,TRBV20-1,-,11,TGCAGTGCTAGGACGCTGGGTGAAGCTTTCTTT,CSARTLGEAFF
TRBJ2-2,-,TRBV3-1,-,17,TGTGCCAGCAGCAATTATCAACTAGTGGGAAACACCGGGGAGCTGTTTTTT,CASSNYQLVGNTGELFF
TRBJ1-1,medium-sized,TRBV10-3,-,12,TGTGCCACTCAACGGATGAACACTGAAGCTTTCTTT,CATQRMNTEAFF
TRBJ1-1,-,TRBV9,TRBD1,16,TGTGCCAGCAGCCCTAAGGGACAGCACATGAACACTGAAGCTTTCTTT,CASSPKGQHMNTEAFF
TRBJ2-1,few,TRBV20-1,-,11,TGCAGTGAAGAGAGAGTCAATGAGCAGTTCTTC,CSEERVNEQFF
TRBJ1-2,once,TRBV28,TRBD1,15,TGTGCCAGCAGACAGATGCCCGGGACAGTCTATGGCTACACCTTC,CASRQMPGTVYGYTF
TRBJ1-5,-,TRBV20-1,-,13,TGCAGTGCTAGGCAGGATAGCAATCAGCCCCAGCATTTT,CSARQDSNQPQHF
TRBJ1-5,-,TRBV20-1,-,15,TGCAGTGCTAGTTTCTCACCCGGAGAAGGTCAGCCCCAGCATTTT,CSASFSPGEGQPQHF
TRBJ1-2,-,TRBV6-4,-,16,TGTGCCAGCAGTGTAAACGGGTTGAGTAGGATGAATGGCTACACCTTC,CASSVNGLSRMNGYTF
TRBJ1-6,-,TRBV28,-,18,TGTGCCAGCAGTTTTGGGTTGGTTAGCTGGCGGGGTAATTCACCCCTCCACTTT,CASSFGLVSWRGNSPLHF
TRBJ2-7,few,TRBV5-1,-,15,TGCGCCAGCAGCTTGGAATCCTTTTGGGACTACGAGCAGTACTTC,CASSLESFWDYEQYF
TRBJ2-1,-,TRBV29-1,-,10,TGCAGCGTGGGGGTAGAAGGGCAGTTCTTC,CSVGVEGQFF
TRBJ1-2,-,TRBV9,-,15,TGTGCCAGCAGCGAATCACTGGGCGGCGGCTATGGCTACACCTTC,CASSESLGGGYGYTF
TRBJ2-5,medium-sized,TRBV20-1,TRBD1,16,TGCAGTGCTAGAGATGCTGACAGGGAACTTAGGGAGACCCAGTACTTC,CSARDADRELRETQYF
TRBJ1-6,-,TRBV7-2,-,14,TGTGCCAGCAGCTTAGGGGGGTGGAATTCACCCCTCCACTTT,CASSLGGWNSPLHF
TRBJ1-6,medium-sized,TRBV18,-,14,TGTGCCAGCTCACCGGACAGAGTAAAGTCACCCCTCCACTTT,CASSPDRVKSPLHF
TRBJ1-1,-,TRBV28,-,15,TGTGCCAGCAGGAGATCGTGGGGGCCCAACACTGAAGCTTTCTTT,CASRRSWGPNTEAFF
TRBJ1-2,few,TRBV20-1,-,13,TGCAGTGCTAGTATGCAGGGCGGCTATGGCTACACCTTC,CSASMQGGYGYTF
TRBJ1-1,-,TRBV18,-,13,TGTGCCAGCTCACCCAGGGCAAGGACTGAAGCTTTCTTT,CASSPRARTEAFF
TRBJ2-5,-,TRBV24-1,TRBD1,16,TGTGCCACCAGTGATCCGACAGGGTGGTTTCAAGAGACCCAGTACTTC,CATSDPTGWFQETQYF
TRBJ2-3,-,TRBV20-1,-,12,TGCAGTGCGGGGGGATTCACAGATACGCAGTATTTT,CSAGGFTDTQYF
TRBJ2-7,few,TRBV28,TRBD1,15,TGTGCCAGCAGGGATCACGGGACAGCGTCCTACGAGCAGTACTTC,CASRDHGTASYEQYF
TRBJ2-3,few,TRBV9,-,13,TGTGCCAGCAGCGTAGTCCATCTAGATACGCAGTATTTT,CASSVVHLDTQYF
TRBJ2-1,medium-sized,TRBV27,-,13,TGTGCCAGCAGAACACCGGGAATAGGTGAGCAGTTCTTC,CASRTPGIGEQFF